The TCR beta chain under discussion was sequenced for a study of T-cell reconstitution after alpha-beta-depleted transplantation in children. This clonotype was observed at least ten times. During its preparation, the TCRbeta library received unique molecular identifiers. In TCRdb, the PCR reads were re-called with MiXCR into one record per CDR3 protein. The sample includes approximately 490,000 distinct CDR3 sequences, under 12% of them seen just once. Germline V gene sequence: CDR1 SGDLS, CDR2 YYNGEE. The CDR3 consists of 16 residues. V was pared by 0 bases and J by 3 bases, with 13 bases between. The sequence was collected from a child under 10 years old with inherited bone marrow failure, due to receive a stem cell transplant. The specimen was PBMCs, collected before TCRalphabeta/CD19-depleted stem cell transplant. The chain joins TRBV9 to TRBJ1-5; D is undetermined. The CDR3 spells CASSVVQVGDNQPQHF. CDR3 sequence (DNA): TGTGCCAGCAGCGTAGTCCAGGTTGGGGACAATCAGCCCCAGCATTTT.